This T cell receptor (beta chain) stems from a study of glioma-infiltrating T cells after dendritic cell vaccination. Background on the study: Samples are from glioblastoma patients in Phase I and II dendritic cell vaccine trials. Notes on the study in general: Few patients contributed both blood and tumor specimens.

The CDR3 runs 15 residues. Looked up from germline, CDR1 is MDHEN and CDR2 is SYDVKM. V was shortened by 6 bases and J by 0 bases, with 13 bases between the two germline ends. In the case of this clone: Its antigen is undetermined.

The method was immunoSEQ multiplex PCR; TCRdb's version includes in-frame clones alone and lacks a portion of them. Among roughly 82,000 clones listed, approximately 90% were seen once. Sample: blood, taken before dendritic cell vaccination. This sequence was found in a human donor with glioblastoma. V usage is TRBV28 and J usage is TRBJ2-3, with unresolved D. CDR3: CASRTEQTSTDTQYF. The DNA of the CDR3 is TGTGCCAGCAGAACCGAGCAAACTAGCACAGATACGCAGTATTTT.